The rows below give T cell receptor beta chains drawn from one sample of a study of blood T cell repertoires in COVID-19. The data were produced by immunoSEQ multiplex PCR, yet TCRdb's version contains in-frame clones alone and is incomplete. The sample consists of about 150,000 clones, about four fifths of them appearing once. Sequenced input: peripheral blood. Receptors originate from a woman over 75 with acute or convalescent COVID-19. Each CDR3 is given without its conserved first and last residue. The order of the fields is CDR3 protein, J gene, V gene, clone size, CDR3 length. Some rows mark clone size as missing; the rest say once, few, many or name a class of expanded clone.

cdr3_aa: ASSLPTLRSPEQF
j_call: TRBJ2-1
v_call: TRBV9
clone_size: .
cdr3_length: 13

cdr3_aa: AWSLRDYQPQH
j_call: TRBJ1-5
v_call: TRBV30
clone_size: .
cdr3_length: 11

cdr3_aa: ASSLGQNTEAF
j_call: TRBJ1-1
v_call: TRBV12-3/TRBV12-4
clone_size: .
cdr3_length: 11

cdr3_aa: ASSEGTSAYNEQF
j_call: TRBJ2-1
v_call: TRBV6-1
clone_size: few
cdr3_length: 13

cdr3_aa: ASSLDRAGGYGYT
j_call: TRBJ1-2
v_call: TRBV11-2
clone_size: .
cdr3_length: 13

cdr3_aa: ASSLGVFAGEKLF
j_call: TRBJ1-4
v_call: TRBV7-9
clone_size: .
cdr3_length: 13

cdr3_aa: SVRERLNSGANVLT
j_call: TRBJ2-6
v_call: TRBV29-1
clone_size: .
cdr3_length: 14

cdr3_aa: ASRPPGTDEKLF
j_call: TRBJ1-4
v_call: TRBV3-1/TRBV3-2
clone_size: .
cdr3_length: 12

cdr3_aa: ASRSTGRNSPLH
j_call: TRBJ1-6
v_call: TRBV27
clone_size: .
cdr3_length: 12

cdr3_aa: ASSSLDNGYT
j_call: TRBJ1-2
v_call: TRBV19
clone_size: .
cdr3_length: 10

cdr3_aa: ATSPGSQVQRRNTGELF
j_call: TRBJ2-2
v_call: TRBV15
clone_size: .
cdr3_length: 17

cdr3_aa: ASSYDRDGTEAF
j_call: TRBJ1-1
v_call: TRBV18
clone_size: .
cdr3_length: 12

cdr3_aa: ASSSGGHKGTEAF
j_call: TRBJ1-1
v_call: TRBV7-9
clone_size: once
cdr3_length: 13

cdr3_aa: AIRDSGTGNNEQF
j_call: TRBJ2-1
v_call: TRBV10-3
clone_size: .
cdr3_length: 13

cdr3_aa: ASEGDRGRYEQY
j_call: TRBJ2-7
v_call: TRBV3-1/TRBV3-2
clone_size: few
cdr3_length: 12

cdr3_aa: ASSLYTNYGYT
j_call: TRBJ1-2
v_call: TRBV14
clone_size: .
cdr3_length: 11

cdr3_aa: ASKHRGLGSGYT
j_call: TRBJ1-2
v_call: TRBV19
clone_size: few
cdr3_length: 12

cdr3_aa: ASSQGQGFGYT
j_call: TRBJ1-2
v_call: TRBV3-1/TRBV3-2
clone_size: .
cdr3_length: 11

cdr3_aa: ASRPGTVAKNIQY
j_call: TRBJ2-4
v_call: TRBV2
clone_size: .
cdr3_length: 13

cdr3_aa: ASSLQGGGYT
j_call: TRBJ1-2
v_call: TRBV7-8
clone_size: .
cdr3_length: 10

cdr3_aa: ASSADLSRQRAGNEQF
j_call: TRBJ2-1
v_call: TRBV5-4
clone_size: few
cdr3_length: 16

cdr3_aa: ASSPESISTEAF
j_call: TRBJ1-1
v_call: TRBV18
clone_size: .
cdr3_length: 12

cdr3_aa: ASSTGTGSMNTEAF
j_call: TRBJ1-1
v_call: TRBV5-1
clone_size: .
cdr3_length: 14

cdr3_aa: ASSDRGRSTDTQY
j_call: TRBJ2-3
v_call: TRBV2
clone_size: .
cdr3_length: 13

cdr3_aa: ASSRVLEPGEKLF
j_call: TRBJ1-4
v_call: TRBV5-8
clone_size: .
cdr3_length: 13

cdr3_aa: SVEIGQTISSTDTQY
j_call: TRBJ2-3
v_call: TRBV29-1
clone_size: .
cdr3_length: 15

cdr3_aa: ASSLASGRSYNEQF
j_call: TRBJ2-1
v_call: TRBV5-4
clone_size: .
cdr3_length: 14

cdr3_aa: ASSLRTTSNEKLF
j_call: TRBJ1-4
v_call: TRBV9
clone_size: .
cdr3_length: 13

cdr3_aa: AISYGGQGAGPQPQH
j_call: TRBJ1-5
v_call: TRBV10-3
clone_size: .
cdr3_length: 15

cdr3_aa: ASSYVRGSSYEQY
j_call: TRBJ2-7
v_call: TRBV6-5
clone_size: few
cdr3_length: 13

cdr3_aa: ATAAGGRNEQF
j_call: TRBJ2-1
v_call: TRBV12-3/TRBV12-4
clone_size: .
cdr3_length: 11

cdr3_aa: ASSQTRGEGRGAGELF
j_call: TRBJ2-2
v_call: TRBV27
clone_size: .
cdr3_length: 16

cdr3_aa: ASMQSGGTDTQY
j_call: TRBJ2-3
v_call: TRBV6-1
clone_size: .
cdr3_length: 12

cdr3_aa: ASSYVADTEAF
j_call: TRBJ1-1
v_call: TRBV6-5
clone_size: .
cdr3_length: 11

cdr3_aa: ASSRQEVYGYT
j_call: TRBJ1-2
v_call: TRBV7-2
clone_size: few
cdr3_length: 11

cdr3_aa: SVGRGSGGYT
j_call: TRBJ1-2
v_call: TRBV29-1
clone_size: .
cdr3_length: 10

cdr3_aa: ASSLAWPGQTGGDTQY
j_call: TRBJ2-3
v_call: TRBV11-2
clone_size: .
cdr3_length: 16

cdr3_aa: ASSPNRVVASPLH
j_call: TRBJ1-6
v_call: TRBV19
clone_size: .
cdr3_length: 13

cdr3_aa: ASSLQTQQPQH
j_call: TRBJ1-5
v_call: TRBV5-5
clone_size: .
cdr3_length: 11

cdr3_aa: ASSQSPGTGGYGYT
j_call: TRBJ1-2
v_call: TRBV23-1
clone_size: .
cdr3_length: 14

cdr3_aa: ASSFGAGGNEKLF
j_call: TRBJ1-4
v_call: TRBV7-9
clone_size: .
cdr3_length: 13

cdr3_aa: ASSLANGGNQPQH
j_call: TRBJ1-5
v_call: TRBV7-9
clone_size: .
cdr3_length: 13